Following are 15 T cell receptor beta chains from one sample sequenced in a study of blood T cell repertoires in COVID-19. The table came from immunoSEQ multiplex PCR; TCRdb's copy has only in-frame clones and leaves some out. The profile shows about 250,000 clones, just under 85% of them singletons. Sequencing was done on a sample of peripheral blood. Source of these receptors: an elderly man with acute or convalescent COVID-19.

J is TRBJ1-6 and V is TRBV15; TRBD1 aligns across 7 bases. Germline trimming cut 2 bases from V and 6 bases from J; bases unmatched to any gene: 13. The length of the CDR3 is 18 residues. Germline values: CDR1 LNHNV, CDR2 YYDKDF (reference sequence). Here the CDR3 reads CATSRFVRDRDLNSPLHF. For the CDR3, the DNA is TGTGCCACCAGCAGATTCGTCCGGGACAGAGATCTTAATTCACCCCTCCACTTT.

This clone was detected only once. The genes are TRBV6-5 and TRBJ2-7, with 7 bases fitting TRBD1. The CDR3 contains 12 residues. Looked up from germline, CDR1 is MNHEY and CDR2 is SVGAGI. With 4 bases clipped from V and 6 bases from J, the junction kept 3 bases outside the gene matches. The DNA for the CDR3 is TGTGCCAGCAGTTCGACAGGGCGCGAGCAGTACTTC. Encoded protein: CASSSTGREQYF.

The chain has TRBV2 and TRBJ1-5; 7 bases fit TRBD1. Per germline, CDR1 SNHLY and CDR2 FYNNEI. The CDR3 runs 13 residues. V dropped 6 bases and J dropped 7; count of bases not matched to a gene: 6. The CDR3 protein is CASRRTGEQPQHF. CDR3 sequence (DNA): TGTGCCAGCAGAAGAACAGGGGAACAGCCCCAGCATTTT.

This clone was seen a single time. The rearrangement links TRBV2 to TRBJ2-3, with 16 bases identical to TRBD2. The germline V gene has CDR1 SNHLY and CDR2 FYNNEI. The junction had 8 bases not matched to a gene; V was cut back by 6 bases and J by 11 bases. The CDR3 consists of 15 residues. This chain's CDR3 is CASSPGTSGGALQYF. The CDR3 DNA reads TGTGCCAGCAGCCCAGGGACTAGCGGGGGGGCGTTGCAGTATTTT.

The chain recombines TRBV30 with TRBJ2-2, with 11 bases that match TRBD1. V shed 0 bases, J shed 13 bases, and the junction held 7 bases outside the gene matches. The CDR3 runs 14 residues. Looked up from germline, CDR1 is GTSNPN and CDR2 is SVGIG (reference sequence). CDR3 bases: TGTGCCTGGAGTGTACTGGACAGGGGGCCTGGGCTGTTTTTT. Its protein product is CAWSVLDRGPGLFF.

The V gene is TRBV2, the J gene TRBJ1-2; TRBD1 matches 8 bases. The CDR3 is made up of 17 amino acids. Germline CDR1 SNHLY, CDR2 FYNNEI. Trimming cost V 3 bases and J 4 bases; bases outside gene matches: 13. CDR3 sequence reads: CASSDSDEAGGGYGYTF. CDR3 DNA: TGTGCCAGCAGTGATTCCGACGAAGCAGGGGGCGGCTATGGCTACACCTTC.

V is TRBV5-1 and J is TRBJ1-1; D is perhaps TRBD1 (6 bases). The V gene's germline CDR1 is SGHRS and CDR2 YFSETQ. V was trimmed by 2 bases and J by 7 bases, leaving 9 bases between them. This CDR3 spans 12 amino acids. The CDR3 DNA reads TGCGCCAGCAGCTTTACAGGGTTTGAAGCTTTCTTT. It encodes CASSFTGFEAFF.

The J gene is TRBJ2-1, the V gene TRBV24-1; 9 bases map to TRBD2. The CDR3 has 12 residues. In germline, CDR1 is KGHDR, CDR2 SFDVKD. V gave up 9 bases and J gave up 6 bases; unmatched junction bases: 2. As DNA, the CDR3 is TGTGCCACCGCGGGACTAGCCAATGAGCAGTTCTTC. As protein: CATAGLANEQFF.

This chain links TRBV4-2 with TRBJ2-2, with TRBD2 identical over 11 bases. This CDR3 has 16 amino acids. J gave up 4 bases and V 2 bases, and 3 bases lay outside the gene matches. Germline CDR1 LGHNA, CDR2 YNFKEQ. Written as DNA, the CDR3 is TGTGCCAGCAGCCAACCCGGGACTAGCGGCACCGGGGAGCTGTTTTTT. Translated: CASSQPGTSGTGELFF.

The CDR3 reads CSVGMGQGNGNYGYTF. CDR3 bases: TGCAGCGTTGGGATGGGGCAAGGGAATGGGAACTATGGCTACACCTTC. This chain joins TRBV29-1 and TRBJ1-2, with D maybe TRBD1 (5 bases). The CDR3 totals 16 residues. Germline V gene sequence: CDR1 SQVTM, CDR2 ANQGSEA. V gave up 4 bases and J gave up 2 bases, with 20 bases separating them.

CDR3 loop: CASSFLPGTAYGYTF. For the CDR3, the DNA is TGTGCCAGCAGTTTCCTCCCCGGGACTGCCTATGGCTACACCTTC. The chain has TRBV28 and TRBJ1-2; D may be TRBD1 (5 bases). The CDR3 is made up of 15 amino acids. Trimming removed 3 bases at V and 4 bases at J, with 15 bases between. Germline V gene sequence: CDR1 MDHEN, CDR2 SYDVKM.

The V and J genes are TRBV5-1 and TRBJ1-1, with D possibly being TRBD1 (5 bases). The V end lost 0 bases, the J end lost 2 bases, and 11 bases lay between the germline ends. Germline CDR1 is SGHRS and CDR2 is YFSETQ. This CDR3 comprises 15 residues. The CDR3 DNA reads as TGCGCCAGCAGCTTGGTTGACAGAACTAACACTGAAGCTTTCTTT. Its protein product is CASSLVDRTNTEAFF.

This clone was counted between two and nine times. The chain joins TRBV12-3 or TRBV12-4 to TRBJ1-2; the D is unclear. Trimming took 2 bases from V and 6 from J, leaving 10 bases between them. The CDR3 is 13 amino acids. This chain's CDR3 is CASSLPGRNGYTF. The CDR3 DNA reads as TGTGCCAGCAGTTTACCAGGAAGGAATGGCTACACCTTC.

V usage is TRBV28 and J usage is TRBJ1-5, with D hard to call. Germline V gives CDR1 MDHEN, CDR2 SYDVKM. Trimming cost V 2 bases and J 7 bases, with 12 bases left between them. The CDR3 has 14 residues. CDR3 residues: CASSLGGSRQPQHF. The CDR3 DNA reads TGTGCCAGCAGTTTAGGCGGTTCCCGGCAGCCCCAGCATTTT. The variable domain in full, with the rest retrieved from reference TRBV28 and TRBJ1-5, is DVKVTQSSRYLVKRTGEKVFLECVQDMDHENMFWYRQDPGLGLRLIYFSYDVKMKEKGDIPEGYSVSREKKERFSLILESASTNQTSMYLCASSLGGSRQPQHFGDGTRLSIL.

This chain links TRBV11-2 with TRBJ2-7; 8 bases are a match to TRBD2. The junction had 10 bases not matched to a gene; V was cut back by 8 bases and J by 1 base. The CDR3 has 15 residues. Per the germline V gene, CDR1 is SGHAT and CDR2 is FQNNGV. The CDR3 loop reads CASRSTRGASYEQYF. CDR3 DNA: TGTGCCAGCCGCTCCACGCGGGGGGCGTCCTACGAGCAGTACTTC.